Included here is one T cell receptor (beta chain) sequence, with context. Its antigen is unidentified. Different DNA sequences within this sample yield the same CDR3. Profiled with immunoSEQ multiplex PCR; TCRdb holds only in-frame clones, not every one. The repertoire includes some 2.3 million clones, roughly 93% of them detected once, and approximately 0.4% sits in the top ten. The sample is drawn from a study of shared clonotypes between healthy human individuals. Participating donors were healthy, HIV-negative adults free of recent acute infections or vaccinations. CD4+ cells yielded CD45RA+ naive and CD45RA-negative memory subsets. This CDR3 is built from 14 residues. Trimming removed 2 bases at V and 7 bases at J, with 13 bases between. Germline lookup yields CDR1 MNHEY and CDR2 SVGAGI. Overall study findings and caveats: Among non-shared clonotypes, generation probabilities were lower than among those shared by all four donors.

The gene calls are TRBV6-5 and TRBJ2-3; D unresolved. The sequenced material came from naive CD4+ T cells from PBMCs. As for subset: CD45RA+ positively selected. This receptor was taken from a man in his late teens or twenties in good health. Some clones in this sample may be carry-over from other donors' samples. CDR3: CASSYSPSENTQYF. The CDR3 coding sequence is TGTGCCAGCAGTTACAGCCCCTCCGAAAATACGCAGTATTTT.